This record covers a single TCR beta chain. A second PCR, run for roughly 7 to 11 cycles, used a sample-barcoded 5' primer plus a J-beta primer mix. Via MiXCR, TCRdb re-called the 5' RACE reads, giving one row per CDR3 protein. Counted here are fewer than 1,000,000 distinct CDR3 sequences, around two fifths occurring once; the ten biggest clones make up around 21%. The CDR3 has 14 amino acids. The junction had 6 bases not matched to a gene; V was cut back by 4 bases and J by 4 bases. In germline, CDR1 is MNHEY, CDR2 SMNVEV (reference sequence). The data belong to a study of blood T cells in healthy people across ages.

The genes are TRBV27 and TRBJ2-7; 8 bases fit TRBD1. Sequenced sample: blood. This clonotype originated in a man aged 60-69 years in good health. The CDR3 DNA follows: TGTGCCAGCAGTTCACAGGGGGTTGGGTACGAGCAGTACTTC. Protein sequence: CASSSQGVGYEQYF.